The entry below describes one T cell receptor (beta chain). Its antigen is currently unknown. After constant-region reverse-primer amplification, full-length variable regions underwent semi-nested PCR with Nested Universal Primer A. TCRdb ran MiXCR on the 5' RACE reads and lists one entry per CDR3 protein. The data hold around 50,000 distinct CDR3 sequences, with approximately 26% observed a single time. Study-level results: Tumor-infiltrating Treg TCR alpha and beta sequences overlapped most with tumor naive CD4+ T cells, then blood naive. The TCR gene usage of tumor memory CD4+ T cells clustered together with blood and lymph node memory CD4+ cells and with lymph node naive CD4+ cells.

The germline V and J ends were trimmed by 6 bases and 3 bases, with 12 bases remaining between them. This CDR3 is built from 12 residues. Germline CDR1 SQVTM, CDR2 ANQGSEA. Cells sorted as Tregs were CD4+, CD25+ and CD127-/low. The chain carries TRBV29-1 and TRBJ2-7; D remains ambiguous. The sample taken for sequencing was tumor-infiltrating Tregs sorted from the breast tumor. The TCR comes from a female donor with breast cancer. The CDR3 is CSVRLENYEQYF. CDR3 DNA sequence: TGCAGCGTGCGGCTAGAGAACTACGAGCAGTACTTC.